The T cell receptor (beta chain) described here comes from a study of molecular identifiers for immune sequencing clone quantification. This clonotype was seen at least ten times. TCRdb re-derived calls from the PCR reads in MiXCR, one entry per CDR3 protein. The data contain under 800,000 distinct CDR3 sequences, roughly 23% of them singletons. The naive CD8 libraries originated from between roughly 18,000 and 1,000,000 sorted cells and drew on 10%, 30% or 50% RNA. The CD8+CD4-CCR7+CD45RA+ phenotype defined the sorted naive CD8 T cells. With 4 bases removed from V and 2 bases from J, the gap between germline ends came to 13 bases. In germline, CDR1 is SGDLS, CDR2 YYNGEE. This CDR3 contains 14 residues.

V is TRBV9 and J is TRBJ2-7, with D possibly matching TRBD2 (5 bases). The clonotype was recovered from a human donor in good health. Some libraries in this study had Jurkat cell RNA spiked in. Input material: naive CD8+ T cells from blood, with Jurkat cell RNA spiked in. Subset noted: FACS-sorted CD8+CD4-CCR7+CD45RA+ naive T cells. The chain's CDR3 is CASSPSGIPYEQYF. The CDR3 DNA reads as TGTGCCAGCAGCCCGTCGGGGATACCCTACGAGCAGTACTTC.